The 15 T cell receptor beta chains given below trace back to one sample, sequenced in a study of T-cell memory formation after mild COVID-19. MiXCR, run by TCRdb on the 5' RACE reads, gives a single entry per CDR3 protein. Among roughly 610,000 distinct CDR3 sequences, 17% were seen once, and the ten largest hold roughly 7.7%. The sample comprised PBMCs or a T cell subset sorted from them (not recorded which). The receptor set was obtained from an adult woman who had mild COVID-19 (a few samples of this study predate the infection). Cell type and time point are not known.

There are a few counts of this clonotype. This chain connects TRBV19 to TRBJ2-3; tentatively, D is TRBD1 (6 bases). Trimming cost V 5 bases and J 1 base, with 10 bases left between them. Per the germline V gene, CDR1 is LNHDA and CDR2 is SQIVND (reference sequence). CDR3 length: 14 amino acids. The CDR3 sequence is CASSQGFGTDTQYF. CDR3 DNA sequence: TGTGCCAGTAGTCAGGGGTTCGGCACAGATACGCAGTATTTT. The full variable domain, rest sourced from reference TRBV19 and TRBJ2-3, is DGGITQSPKYLFRKEGQNVTLSCEQNLNHDAMYWYRQDPGQGLRLIYYSQIVNDFQKGDIAEGYSVSREKKESFPLTVTSAQKNPTAFYLCASSQGFGTDTQYFGPGTRLTVL.

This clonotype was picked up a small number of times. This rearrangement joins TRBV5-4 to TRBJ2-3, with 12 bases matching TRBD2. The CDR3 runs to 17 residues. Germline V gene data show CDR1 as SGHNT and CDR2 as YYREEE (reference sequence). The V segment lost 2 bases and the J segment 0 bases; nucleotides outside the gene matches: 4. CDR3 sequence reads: CASSLRTSGASTDTQYF. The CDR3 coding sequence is TGTGCCAGCAGCTTACGGACTAGCGGGGCTAGCACAGATACGCAGTATTTT.

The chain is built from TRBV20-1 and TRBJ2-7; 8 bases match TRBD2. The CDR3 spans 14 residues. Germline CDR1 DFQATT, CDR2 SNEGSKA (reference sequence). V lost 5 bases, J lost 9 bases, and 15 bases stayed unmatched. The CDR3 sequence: CSAQWTSTQTGQYF. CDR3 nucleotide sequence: TGCAGTGCTCAGTGGACTAGCACACAAACTGGGCAGTACTTC.

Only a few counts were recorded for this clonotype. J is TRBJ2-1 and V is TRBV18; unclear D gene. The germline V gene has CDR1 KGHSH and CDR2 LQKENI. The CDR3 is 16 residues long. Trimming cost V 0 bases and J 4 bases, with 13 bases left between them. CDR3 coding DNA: TGTGCCAGCTCACCACCGAGTCAAAGGCAGTACAATGAGCAGTTCTTC. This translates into CASSPPSQRQYNEQFF.

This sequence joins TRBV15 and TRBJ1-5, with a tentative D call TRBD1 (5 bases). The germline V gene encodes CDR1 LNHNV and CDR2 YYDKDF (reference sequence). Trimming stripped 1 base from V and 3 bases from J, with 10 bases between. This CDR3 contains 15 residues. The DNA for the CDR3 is TGTGCCACCAGCAGAGCGAAGGGGCACAATCAGCCCCAGCATTTT. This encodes CATSRAKGHNQPQHF.

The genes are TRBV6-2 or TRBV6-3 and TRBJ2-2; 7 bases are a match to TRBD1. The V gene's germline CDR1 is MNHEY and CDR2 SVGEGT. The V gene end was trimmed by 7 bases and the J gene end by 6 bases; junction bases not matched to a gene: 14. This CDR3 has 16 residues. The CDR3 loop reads CASKDREFESAGELFF. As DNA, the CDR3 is TGTGCCAGCAAAGACAGGGAATTTGAGTCCGCCGGGGAGCTGTTTTTT.

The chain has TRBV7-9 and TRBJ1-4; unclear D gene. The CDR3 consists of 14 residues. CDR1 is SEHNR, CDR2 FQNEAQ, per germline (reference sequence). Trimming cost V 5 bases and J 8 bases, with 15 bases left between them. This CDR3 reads CASSRGQLLEKLFF. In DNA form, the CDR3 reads TGTGCCAGCAGCCGAGGGCAGTTACTCGAAAAACTGTTTTTT.

For the CDR3, the DNA is TGTGCCAGCAGTTATCAGGGGAGCCCCTCCGAGCAGTACTTC. Its translation: CASSYQGSPSEQYF. The chain employs TRBV27 and TRBJ2-7, with D perhaps matching TRBD1 (6 bases). The germline V gene has CDR1 MNHEY and CDR2 SMNVEV (reference sequence). This CDR3 is built from 14 residues. V was pared by 4 bases and J by 6 bases, with 16 bases between.

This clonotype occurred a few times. This CDR3 reads CASSEGGRDTQYF. CDR3 sequence (DNA): TGCGCCAGCAGTGAAGGGGGGAGAGATACGCAGTATTTT. The chain employs TRBV5-1 and TRBJ2-3; D is tentatively TRBD1 or TRBD2 (6 bases each). The germline gives CDR1 SGHRS, CDR2 YFSETQ. The V end lost 5 bases, the J end lost 5 bases, and 12 bases lay between the germline ends. This CDR3 is built from 13 residues.

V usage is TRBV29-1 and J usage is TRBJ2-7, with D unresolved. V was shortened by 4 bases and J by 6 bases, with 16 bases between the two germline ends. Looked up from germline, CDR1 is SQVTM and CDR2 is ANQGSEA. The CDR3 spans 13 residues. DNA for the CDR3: TGCAGCGTTGTAATAGGGCTTGGATCCGAGCAGTACTTC. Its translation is CSVVIGLGSEQYF.

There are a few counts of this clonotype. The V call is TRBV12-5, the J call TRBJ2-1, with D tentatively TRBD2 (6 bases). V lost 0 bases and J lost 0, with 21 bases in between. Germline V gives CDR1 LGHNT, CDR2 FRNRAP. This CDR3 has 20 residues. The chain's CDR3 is CASGLVRGLARYYSYNEQFF. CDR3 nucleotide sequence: TGTGCTAGTGGTTTGGTACGGGGGTTAGCGCGATACTACTCCTACAATGAGCAGTTCTTC.

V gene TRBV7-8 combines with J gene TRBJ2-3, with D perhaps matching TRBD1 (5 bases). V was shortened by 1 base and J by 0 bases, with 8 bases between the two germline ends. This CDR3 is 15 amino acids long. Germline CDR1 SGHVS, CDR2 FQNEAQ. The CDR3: CASSLDRQSTDTQYF. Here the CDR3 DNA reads TGTGCCAGCAGCTTAGACAGGCAGAGCACAGATACGCAGTATTTT.

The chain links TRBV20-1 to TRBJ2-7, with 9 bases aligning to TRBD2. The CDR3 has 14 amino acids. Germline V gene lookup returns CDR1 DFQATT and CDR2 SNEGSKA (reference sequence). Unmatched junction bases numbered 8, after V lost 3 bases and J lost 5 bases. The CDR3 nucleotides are TGCAGTGCTAGCAGAGCGGGAGGAATCGACGAGCAGTACTTC. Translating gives CSASRAGGIDEQYF.

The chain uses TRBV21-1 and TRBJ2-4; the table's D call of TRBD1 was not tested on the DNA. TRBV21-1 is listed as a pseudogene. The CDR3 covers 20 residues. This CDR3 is CASSAAGTVIRGLAKNIQYF. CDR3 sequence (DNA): TGTGCCAGCAGCGCCGCCGGGACCGTAATCCGAGGACTAGCCAAAAACATTCAGTACTTC.

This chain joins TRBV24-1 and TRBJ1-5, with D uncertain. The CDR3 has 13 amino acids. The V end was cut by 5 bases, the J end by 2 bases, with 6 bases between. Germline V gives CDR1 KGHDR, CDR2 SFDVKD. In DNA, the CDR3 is TGTGCCACCAGTGCGGATGGCAATCAGCCCCAGCATTTT. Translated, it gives CATSADGNQPQHF.